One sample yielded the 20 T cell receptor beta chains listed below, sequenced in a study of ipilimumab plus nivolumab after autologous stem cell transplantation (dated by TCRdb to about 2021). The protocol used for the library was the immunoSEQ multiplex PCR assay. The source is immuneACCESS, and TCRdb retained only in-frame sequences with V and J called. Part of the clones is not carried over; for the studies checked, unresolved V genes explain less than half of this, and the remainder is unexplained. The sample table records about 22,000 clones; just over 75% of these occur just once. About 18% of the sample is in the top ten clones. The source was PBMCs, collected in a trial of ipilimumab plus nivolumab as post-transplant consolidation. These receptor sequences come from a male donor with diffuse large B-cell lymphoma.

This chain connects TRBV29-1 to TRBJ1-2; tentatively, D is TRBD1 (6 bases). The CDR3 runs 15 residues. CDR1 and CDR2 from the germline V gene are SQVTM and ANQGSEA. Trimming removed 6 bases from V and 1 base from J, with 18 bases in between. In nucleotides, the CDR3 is TGCAGCGTGAGACCACACGGGACAAATAACTATGGCTACACCTTC. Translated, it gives CSVRPHGTNNYGYTF.

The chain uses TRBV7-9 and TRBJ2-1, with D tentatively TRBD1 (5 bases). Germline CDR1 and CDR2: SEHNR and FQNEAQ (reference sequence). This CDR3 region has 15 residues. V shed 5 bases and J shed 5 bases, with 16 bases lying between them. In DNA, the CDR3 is TGTGCCAGCAGCCCTGACAGAATAACCCACAATGAGCAGTTCTTC. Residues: CASSPDRITHNEQFF.

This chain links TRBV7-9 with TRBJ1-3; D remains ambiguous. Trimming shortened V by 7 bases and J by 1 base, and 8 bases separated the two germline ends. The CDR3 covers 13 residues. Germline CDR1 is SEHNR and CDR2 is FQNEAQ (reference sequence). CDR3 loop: CASNPGSGNTIYF. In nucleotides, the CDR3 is TGTGCCAGCAATCCGGGATCTGGAAACACCATATATTTT.

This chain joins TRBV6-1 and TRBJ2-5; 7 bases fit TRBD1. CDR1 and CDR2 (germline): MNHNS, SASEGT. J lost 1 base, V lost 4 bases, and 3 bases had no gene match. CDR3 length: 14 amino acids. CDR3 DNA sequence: TGTGCCAGCAGTGGACAGGGCTCCCAAGAGACCCAGTACTTC. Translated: CASSGQGSQETQYF.

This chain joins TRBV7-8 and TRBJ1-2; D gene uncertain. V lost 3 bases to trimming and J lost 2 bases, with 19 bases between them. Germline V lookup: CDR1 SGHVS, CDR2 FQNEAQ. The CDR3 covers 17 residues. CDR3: CASSFVEARVDNYGYTF. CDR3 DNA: TGTGCCAGCAGCTTCGTTGAAGCCCGAGTCGACAACTATGGCTACACCTTC.

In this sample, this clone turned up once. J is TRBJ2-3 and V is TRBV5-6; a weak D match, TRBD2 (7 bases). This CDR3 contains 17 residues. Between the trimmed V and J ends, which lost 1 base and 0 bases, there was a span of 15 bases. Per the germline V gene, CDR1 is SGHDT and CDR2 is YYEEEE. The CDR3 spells CASSLWLAGASTDTQYF. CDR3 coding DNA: TGTGCCAGCAGCTTGTGGTTGGCGGGGGCTAGCACAGATACGCAGTATTTT.

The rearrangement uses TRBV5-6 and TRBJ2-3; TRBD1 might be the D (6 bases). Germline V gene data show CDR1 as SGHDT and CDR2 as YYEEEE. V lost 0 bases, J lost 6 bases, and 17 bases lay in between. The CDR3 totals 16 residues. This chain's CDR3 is CASSLVGRGGFDTQYF. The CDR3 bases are TGTGCCAGCAGCTTGGTCGGCAGGGGCGGTTTTGATACGCAGTATTTT.

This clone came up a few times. The CDR3 nucleotides are TGCCAGCGAAACTATGGCTACACCTTC. Protein sequence: CQRNYGYTF. V is TRBV10-1 and J is TRBJ1-2, with no clear D. CDR1 and CDR2 (germline): WNHNN, SYGVQD (reference sequence). The CDR3 is 9 residues long.

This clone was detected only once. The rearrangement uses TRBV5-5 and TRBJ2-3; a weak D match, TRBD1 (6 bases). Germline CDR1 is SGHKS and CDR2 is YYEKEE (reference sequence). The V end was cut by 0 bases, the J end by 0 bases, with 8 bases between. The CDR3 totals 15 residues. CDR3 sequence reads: CASSLGGHSTDTQYF. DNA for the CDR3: TGTGCCAGCAGCTTGGGGGGACACAGCACAGATACGCAGTATTTT.

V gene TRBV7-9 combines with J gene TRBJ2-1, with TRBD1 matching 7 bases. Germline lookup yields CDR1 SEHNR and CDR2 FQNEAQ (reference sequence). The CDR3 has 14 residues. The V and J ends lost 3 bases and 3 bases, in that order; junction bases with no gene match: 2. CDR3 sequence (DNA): TGTGCCAGCAGCTTTAGACAGGGCTACAATGAGCAGTTCTTC. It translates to CASSFRQGYNEQFF. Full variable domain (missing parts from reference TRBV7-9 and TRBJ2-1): DTGVSQNPRHKITKRGQNVTFRCDPISEHNRLYWYRQTLGQGPEFLTYFQNEAQLEKSRLLSDRFSAERPKGSFSTLEIQRTEQGDSAMYLCASSFRQGYNEQFFGPGTRLTVL.

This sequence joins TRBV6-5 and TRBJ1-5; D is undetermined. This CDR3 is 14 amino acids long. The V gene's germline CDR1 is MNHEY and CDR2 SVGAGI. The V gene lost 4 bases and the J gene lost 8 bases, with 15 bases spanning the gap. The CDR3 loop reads CASSFQTPAEPQHF. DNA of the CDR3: TGTGCCAGCAGTTTCCAAACACCGGCAGAGCCCCAGCATTTT.

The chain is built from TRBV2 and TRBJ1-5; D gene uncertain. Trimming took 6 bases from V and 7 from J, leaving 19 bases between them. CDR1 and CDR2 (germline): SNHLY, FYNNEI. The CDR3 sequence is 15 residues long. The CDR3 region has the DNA TGTGCCAGCAGCTCCGGGAGAGATAGGTCCCAGCCCCAGCATTTT. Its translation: CASSSGRDRSQPQHF.

The CDR3 loop is CASSWTDNSNQPQHF. CDR3 sequence (DNA): TGTGCCAGTAGTTGGACAGACAATAGCAATCAGCCCCAGCATTTT. The rearrangement uses TRBV19 and TRBJ1-5; perhaps TRBD1 as D (6 bases). The V end lost 5 bases, the J end lost 0 bases, and 11 bases lay between the germline ends. This CDR3 region has 15 residues. Germline values: CDR1 LNHDA, CDR2 SQIVND (reference sequence).

CDR3 in DNA: TGTGCCAGCAGCCAAACCGGGGGCGTCGGCGAGCAGTACTTC. Translation: CASSQTGGVGEQYF. The V and J genes are TRBV9 and TRBJ2-7; D assignment may be TRBD1 or TRBD2 (6 bases each). V lost 4 bases, J lost 6 bases, and 17 bases lay in between. There are 14 residues in the CDR3. CDR1 SGDLS and CDR2 YYNGEE come from the germline V gene.

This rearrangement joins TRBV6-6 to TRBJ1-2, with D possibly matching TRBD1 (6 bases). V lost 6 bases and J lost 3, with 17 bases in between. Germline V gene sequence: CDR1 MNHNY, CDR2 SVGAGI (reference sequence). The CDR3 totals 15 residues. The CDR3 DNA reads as TGTGCCAGCAGCCCACAGGGAGGTGGCGACTATGGCTACACCTTC. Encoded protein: CASSPQGGGDYGYTF.

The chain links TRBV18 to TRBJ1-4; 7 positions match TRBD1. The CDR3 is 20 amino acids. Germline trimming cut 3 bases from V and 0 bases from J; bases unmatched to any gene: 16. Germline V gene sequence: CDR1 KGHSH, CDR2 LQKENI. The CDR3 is CASSPQDMDRLYSTNEKLFF. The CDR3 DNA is TGTGCCAGCTCACCTCAAGACATGGACAGGCTTTACTCAACTAATGAAAAACTGTTTTTT.

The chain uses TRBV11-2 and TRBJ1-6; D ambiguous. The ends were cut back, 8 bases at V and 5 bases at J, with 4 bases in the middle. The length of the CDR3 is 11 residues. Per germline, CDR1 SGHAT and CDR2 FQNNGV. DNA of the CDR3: TGTGCCAGCGGAAATAATTCACCCCTCCACTTT. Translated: CASGNNSPLHF.

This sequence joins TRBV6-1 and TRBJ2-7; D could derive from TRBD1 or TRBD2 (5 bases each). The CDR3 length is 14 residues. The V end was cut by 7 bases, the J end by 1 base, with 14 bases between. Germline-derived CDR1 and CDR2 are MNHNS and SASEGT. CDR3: CASIGTGRSYEQYF. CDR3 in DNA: TGTGCCAGCATCGGCACGGGACGGTCCTACGAGCAGTACTTC.

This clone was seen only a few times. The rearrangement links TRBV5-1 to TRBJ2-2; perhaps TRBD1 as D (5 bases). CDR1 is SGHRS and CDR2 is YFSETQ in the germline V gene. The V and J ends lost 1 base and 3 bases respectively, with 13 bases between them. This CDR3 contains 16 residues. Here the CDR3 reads CASSLSSGSDTGELFF. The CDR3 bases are TGCGCCAGCAGCTTGTCTTCAGGGTCGGACACCGGGGAGCTGTTTTTT.

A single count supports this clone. CDR3 protein: CASSYFMPGNTIYF. The CDR3 region has the DNA TGTGCCAGCAGTTATTTTATGCCAGGAAACACCATATATTTT. J is TRBJ1-3 and V is TRBV6-5; D unresolved. This CDR3 has 14 amino acids. V lost 3 bases and J lost 4, with 10 bases in between. Germline CDR1 is MNHEY and CDR2 is SVGAGI.